This T cell receptor (beta chain) was sequenced during a study of technical replicates of blood from several donors. CDR1 is SEHNR, CDR2 FQNEAQ, per germline (reference sequence). This CDR3 has 15 residues. Trimming at V came to 5 bases and at J to 2 bases, leaving 6 bases not matched to a gene. Some clones are missing from TCRdb's copy, which holds only in-frame ones; the method was immunoSEQ multiplex PCR. The repertoire holds tens of thousands of clones, 90% to 95% seen once, with 4.5% to 5% in the top ten. This chain connects TRBV7-9 to TRBJ2-3; TRBD2 agrees at 8 bases. The origin of this receptor is a human donor in good health. Some clones in this sample may be carry-over from other donors' samples. The material sequenced was PBMCs. Here the CDR3 reads CASSGGRPVTDTQYF. In DNA form, the CDR3 reads TGTGCCAGCAGCGGCGGGAGGCCTGTCACAGATACGCAGTATTTT. Based on the CDR3 plus reference TRBV7-9 and TRBJ2-3, the full variable domain is DTGVSQNPRHKITKRGQNVTFRCDPISEHNRLYWYRQTLGQGPEFLTYFQNEAQLEKSRLLSDRFSAERPKGSFSTLEIQRTEQGDSAMYLCASSGGRPVTDTQYFGPGTRLTVL.